A single sample gave rise to the 5 T cell receptor beta chains below, sequenced in a study of radiation and T cells in renal cell carcinoma. The table came from immunoSEQ multiplex PCR; TCRdb's copy has only in-frame clones and leaves some out. This table has under 100,000 clones, 85% appearing once. Time point reported: blood 4 weeks post-SBRT, at nephrectomy. Treatment described: 15 Gy SBRT to primary tumor, nephrectomy 4 weeks later. Sequencing was performed on blood, taken from a patient whose treatment included radiotherapy and nephrectomy. The receptors come from a man aged 45-60 years with renal cell carcinoma.

This chain links TRBV19 with TRBJ2-7; no reliable D call. Trimming took 2 bases from V and 3 from J, leaving 8 bases between them. Germline CDR1 is LNHDA and CDR2 is SQIVND (reference sequence). The CDR3 is 13 residues long. For the CDR3, the DNA is TGTGCCAGTAGTATAAAACAATTCTACGAGCAGTACTTC. Its translation: CASSIKQFYEQYF.

The J gene is TRBJ2-7, the V gene TRBV19, with TRBD1 identical over 7 bases. Looked up from germline, CDR1 is LNHDA and CDR2 is SQIVND (reference sequence). The CDR3 is made up of 14 amino acids. The ends lost 4 bases at V and 0 bases at J; junction bases unmatched: 3. CDR3 bases: TGTGCCAGTAGTAAAGCAGGGGGCTCCTACGAGCAGTACTTC. Amino acid sequence: CASSKAGGSYEQYF.

J is TRBJ2-2 and V is TRBV11-2; 9 nucleotides match TRBD1. V was pared by 4 bases and J by 4 bases, with 10 bases of the junction left unmatched. Looked up from germline, CDR1 is SGHAT and CDR2 is FQNNGV. The CDR3 covers 17 residues. In nucleotides, the CDR3 is TGTGCCAGCAGCTCTATTGCCGGGACAGGGTTCACCGGGGAGCTGTTTTTT. This translates into CASSSIAGTGFTGELFF.

This chain uses TRBV7-9 with TRBJ2-1, with D tentatively TRBD1 or TRBD2 (6 bases each). V was clipped by 11 bases and J by 6 bases, with 20 bases between them. Germline lookup yields CDR1 SEHNR and CDR2 FQNEAQ (reference sequence). There are 14 residues in the CDR3. CDR3 region: CACQLGGFGNEQFF. Here the CDR3 DNA reads TGTGCCTGTCAGTTAGGGGGGTTCGGCAATGAGCAGTTCTTC. Based on the CDR3 plus reference TRBV7-9 and TRBJ2-1, the full variable domain is DTGVSQNPRHKITKRGQNVTFRCDPISEHNRLYWYRQTLGQGPEFLTYFQNEAQLEKSRLLSDRFSAERPKGSFSTLEIQRTEQGDSAMYLCACQLGGFGNEQFFGPGTRLTVL.

This rearrangement joins TRBV19 to TRBJ2-3; D remains ambiguous. Germline V lookup: CDR1 LNHDA, CDR2 SQIVND (reference sequence). CDR3 length equals 15 residues. The germline V and J ends were trimmed by 0 bases and 6 bases, with 13 bases remaining between them. This CDR3 reads CASSIEGRRADTQYF. The CDR3 DNA reads as TGTGCCAGTAGTATAGAGGGCCGACGGGCGGATACGCAGTATTTT.